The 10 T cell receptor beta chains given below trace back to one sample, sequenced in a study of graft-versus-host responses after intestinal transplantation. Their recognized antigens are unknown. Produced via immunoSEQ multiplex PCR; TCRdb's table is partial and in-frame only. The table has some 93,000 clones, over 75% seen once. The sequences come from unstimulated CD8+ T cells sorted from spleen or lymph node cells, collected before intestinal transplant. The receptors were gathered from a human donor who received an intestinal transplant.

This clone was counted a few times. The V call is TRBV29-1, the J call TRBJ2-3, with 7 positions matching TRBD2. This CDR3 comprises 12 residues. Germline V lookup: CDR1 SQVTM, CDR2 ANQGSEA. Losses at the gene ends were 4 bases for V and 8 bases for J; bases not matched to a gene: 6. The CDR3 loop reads CSVGRTSSTQYF. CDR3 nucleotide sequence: TGCAGCGTTGGTCGGACTAGTTCTACGCAGTATTTT.

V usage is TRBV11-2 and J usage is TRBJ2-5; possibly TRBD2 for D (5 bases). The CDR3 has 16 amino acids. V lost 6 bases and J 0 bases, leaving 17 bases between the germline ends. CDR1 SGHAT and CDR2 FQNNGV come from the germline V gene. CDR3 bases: TGTGCCAGCAGTCCAACCGGGATCCCGTACCAAGAGACCCAGTACTTC. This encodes CASSPTGIPYQETQYF.

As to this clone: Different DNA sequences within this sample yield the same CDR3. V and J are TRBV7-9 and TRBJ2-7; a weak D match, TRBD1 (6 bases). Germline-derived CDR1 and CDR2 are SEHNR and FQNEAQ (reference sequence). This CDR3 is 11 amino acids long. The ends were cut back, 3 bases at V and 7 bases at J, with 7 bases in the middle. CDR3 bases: TGTGCCAGCAGCTTGGGGGCTGAGCAGTACTTC. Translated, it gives CASSLGAEQYF. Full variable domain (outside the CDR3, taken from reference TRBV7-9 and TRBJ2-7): DTGVSQNPRHKITKRGQNVTFRCDPISEHNRLYWYRQTLGQGPEFLTYFQNEAQLEKSRLLSDRFSAERPKGSFSTLEIQRTEQGDSAMYLCASSLGAEQYFGPGTRLTVT.

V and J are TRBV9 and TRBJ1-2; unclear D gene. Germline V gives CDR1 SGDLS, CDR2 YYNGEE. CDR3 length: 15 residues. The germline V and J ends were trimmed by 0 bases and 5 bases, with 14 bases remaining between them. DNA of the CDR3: TGTGCCAGCAGCGTAGGTTCAGGCTCCCCTTATGGCTACACCTTC. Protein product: CASSVGSGSPYGYTF. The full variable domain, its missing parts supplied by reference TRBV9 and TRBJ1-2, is DSGVTQTPKHLITATGQRVTLRCSPRSGDLSVYWYQQSLDQGLQFLIQYYNGEERAKGNILERFSAQQFPDLHSELNLSSLELGDSALYFCASSVGSGSPYGYTFGSGTRLTVV.

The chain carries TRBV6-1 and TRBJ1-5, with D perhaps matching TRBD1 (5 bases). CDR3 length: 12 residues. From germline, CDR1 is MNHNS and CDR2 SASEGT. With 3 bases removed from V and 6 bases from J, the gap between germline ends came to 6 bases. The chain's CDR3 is CASSEGGQPQHF. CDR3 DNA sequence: TGTGCCAGCAGTGAGGGGGGTCAGCCCCAGCATTTT.

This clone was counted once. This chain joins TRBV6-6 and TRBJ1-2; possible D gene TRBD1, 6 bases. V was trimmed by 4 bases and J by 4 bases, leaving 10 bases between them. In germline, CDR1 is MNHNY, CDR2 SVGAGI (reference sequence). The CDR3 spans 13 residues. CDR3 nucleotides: TGTGCCAGCAGTTTCGACAGGTCCTATGGCTACACCTTC. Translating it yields CASSFDRSYGYTF.

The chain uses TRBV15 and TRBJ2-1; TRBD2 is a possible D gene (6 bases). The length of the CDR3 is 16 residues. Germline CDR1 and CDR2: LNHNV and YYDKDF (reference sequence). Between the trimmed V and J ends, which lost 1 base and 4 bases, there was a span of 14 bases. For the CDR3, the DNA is TGTGCCACCAGCAGAGTAAGGGGACTGACATACAATGAGCAGTTCTTC. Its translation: CATSRVRGLTYNEQFF.

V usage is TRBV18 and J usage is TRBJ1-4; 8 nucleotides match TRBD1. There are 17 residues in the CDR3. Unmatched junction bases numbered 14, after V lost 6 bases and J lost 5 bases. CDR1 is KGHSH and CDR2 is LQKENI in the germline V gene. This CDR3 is CASSLTAWTGQNEKLFF. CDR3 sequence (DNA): TGTGCCAGCTCTCTCACCGCTTGGACAGGGCAAAATGAAAAACTGTTTTTT.

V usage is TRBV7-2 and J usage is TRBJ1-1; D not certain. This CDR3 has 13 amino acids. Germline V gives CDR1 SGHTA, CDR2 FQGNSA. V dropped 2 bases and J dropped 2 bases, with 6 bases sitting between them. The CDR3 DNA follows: TGTGCCAGCAGCTTATCAGATAACACTGAAGCTTTCTTT. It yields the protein CASSLSDNTEAFF.

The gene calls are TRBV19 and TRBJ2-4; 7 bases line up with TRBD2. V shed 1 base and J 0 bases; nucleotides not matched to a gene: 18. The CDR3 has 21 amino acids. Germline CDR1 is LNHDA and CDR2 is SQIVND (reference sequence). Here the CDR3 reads CASSIVPWRELSQLAKNIQYF. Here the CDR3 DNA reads TGTGCCAGTAGTATAGTCCCCTGGCGGGAGTTGTCTCAACTAGCCAAAAACATTCAGTACTTC.